A selection of T cell receptor beta chains follows, all from one sample in a study of identical twins. TCRdb analysed the 5' RACE reads with MiXCR anew, one entry per CDR3 protein. There are some 570,000 distinct CDR3 sequences in the sample; approximately 20% occur only once, and approximately 0.49% lies in the top ten. Another study also made use of these data, one on yellow fever vaccine responses in identical twins.

Sequenced material: CD4+ T cells sorted from blood. The receptor set was obtained from a woman between 18 and 30 years old in good health. The CDR3 runs from the conserved cysteine through the conserved F or W. A D gene is named only where the DNA matches it firmly. Some rows mark clone size as missing; the rest say once, few, many or name a class of expanded clone.

NA many TRBJ1-6 TRBV10-3 CAISEGRVLYNSPLHF TGTGCCATCAGTGAGGGCAGGGTTCTATATAATTCACCCCTCCACTTT
NA few TRBJ2-1 TRBV7-8 CASSLSPSKSSYNEQFF TGTGCCAGCAGCTTAAGCCCCAGTAAGAGCTCCTACAATGAGCAGTTCTTC
TRBD1 many TRBJ2-5 TRBV6-5 CASSYGQGLGETQYF TGTGCCAGCAGTTACGGACAGGGCCTAGGAGAGACCCAGTACTTC
TRBD2 NA TRBJ2-6 TRBV4-1 CASSALAGVVAGANVLTF TGCGCCAGCAGCGCACTAGCGGGGGTAGTGGCTGGGGCCAACGTCCTGACTTTC
NA few TRBJ2-5 TRBV7-9 CASSLAGGLQETQYF TGTGCCAGCAGCTTAGCGGGGGGGCTCCAAGAGACCCAGTACTTC
TRBD2 few TRBJ2-2 TRBV24-1 CATSDLGLERTGELFF TGTGCCACCAGTGATTTGGGACTAGAACGCACCGGGGAGCTGTTTTTT
NA few TRBJ2-7 TRBV5-1 CASSVTEDYEQYF TGCGCCAGCAGCGTCACGGAGGACTACGAGCAGTACTTC
TRBD1 NA TRBJ2-2 TRBV7-9 CASSHDRGNTGELFF TGTGCCAGCAGCCATGACAGGGGCAACACCGGGGAGCTGTTTTTT
NA NA TRBJ2-1 TRBV3-1 CASRVGGGYNEQFF TGTGCCAGCAGAGTCGGGGGTGGGTACAATGAGCAGTTCTTC
NA NA TRBJ2-5 TRBV4-1 CASSHPGAGAASQQETQYF TGCGCCAGCAGCCATCCCGGTGCGGGGGCCGCATCGCAACAAGAGACCCAGTACTTC
NA few TRBJ1-4 TRBV7-9 CASSSPRANEKLFF TGTGCCAGCAGCTCCCCGAGGGCTAATGAAAAACTGTTTTTT
TRBD2 NA TRBJ2-1 TRBV25-1 CASSETSGRAINEQFF TGTGCCAGCAGTGAAACTAGCGGGAGGGCCATCAATGAGCAGTTCTTC
NA many TRBJ2-7 TRBV20-1 CSARGRFKTYEQYF TGCAGTGCTAGGGGGCGTTTTAAAACCTACGAGCAGTACTTC
TRBD2 NA TRBJ2-7 TRBV20-1 CSARGTSGNDEQYF TGCAGTGCTAGAGGGACTAGCGGGAACGACGAGCAGTACTTC
TRBD2 few TRBJ2-1 TRBV2 CARGLAGTYNEQFF TGTGCCAGGGGACTAGCGGGAACCTACAATGAGCAGTTCTTC
NA NA TRBJ2-2 TRBV24-1 CATSPGPSYTGELFF TGTGCCACCAGTCCGGGACCCTCCTACACCGGGGAGCTGTTTTTT
NA NA TRBJ2-2 TRBV20-1 CSARERKGTGTGELFF TGCAGTGCTAGAGAGCGGAAGGGCACTGGCACCGGGGAGCTGTTTTTT
TRBD2 NA TRBJ2-3 TRBV2 CASSPLGLAGAGDTQYF TGTGCCAGCAGCCCCCTCGGACTAGCGGGAGCCGGAGATACGCAGTATTTT
NA NA TRBJ2-2 TRBV21-1 CASSKQGPMNTGELFF TGTGCCAGCAGCAAACAGGGGCCCATGAACACCGGGGAGCTGTTTTTT
TRBD2 NA TRBJ2-7 TRBV18 CASSPLLAGSYEQYF TGTGCCAGCTCACCCCTACTAGCGGGTTCTTACGAGCAGTACTTC
NA NA TRBJ2-7 TRBV10-3 CAISESASGKTYEQYF TGTGCCATCAGTGAGTCGGCTTCGGGGAAAACCTACGAGCAGTACTTC
NA NA TRBJ1-5 TRBV20-1 CSDGAVDQPQHF TGCAGTGATGGGGCGGTGGATCAGCCCCAGCATTTT
NA few TRBJ1-1 TRBV29-1 CSVKQGIRNTEAFF TGCAGCGTGAAACAGGGTATCAGGAACACTGAAGCTTTCTTT
TRBD2 many TRBJ2-1 TRBV7-9 CASRSGTSAFDEQFF TGTGCCAGCAGATCCGGGACTAGCGCCTTCGATGAGCAGTTCTTC
NA many TRBJ2-1 TRBV29-1 CSVSFDEQFF TGCAGCGTTAGTTTCGATGAGCAGTTCTTC
NA few TRBJ2-3 TRBV12-3/TRBV12-4 CASSLTQGEAQYF TGTGCCAGCAGTTTAACCCAGGGAGAAGCGCAGTATTTT
TRBD2 NA TRBJ2-1 TRBV29-1 CSVAPLSGRGSYNEQFF TGCAGCGTTGCCCCCCTAAGCGGGAGGGGCTCCTACAATGAGCAGTTCTTC
NA few TRBJ2-3 TRBV5-1 CASSLVDFTDTQYF TGCGCCAGCAGCTTGGTGGACTTCACAGATACGCAGTATTTT
TRBD2 few TRBJ2-3 TRBV28 CASSSFSPTSGTDTQYF TGTGCCAGCAGCAGTTTTTCCCCGACTAGCGGGACGGATACGCAGTATTTT
TRBD2 few TRBJ2-2 TRBV20-1 CSARSPTSGANTGELFF TGCAGTGCTAGATCGCCGACTAGCGGGGCGAACACCGGGGAGCTGTTTTTT